One TCR beta chain is described in this entry. What it binds is not known. Donors were ostensibly healthy at sampling, although undocumented immune exposures were probable. Amplification used 60 Vbeta primers and 13 Jbeta primers. Produced via immunoSEQ multiplex PCR; TCRdb's table is partial and in-frame only. The table includes more than 140,000 clones, about 80% detected once. This sample was taken from a study of cytomegalovirus exposure and HLA in healthy donors. Study as a whole: Findings of an earlier analysis included around 100 million unique TCR beta sequences from some 200 million T cells.

Study-level results: Confirmation was obtained in vitro that a few CMV-associated chains are specific for CMV antigens. Most CMV-associated TCR beta chains were later found to appear HLA-restricted.

Trimming at V came to 5 bases and at J to 0 bases, leaving 7 bases not matched to a gene. There are 15 residues in the CDR3. CDR1 and CDR2 (germline): MNHNY, SVGAGI (reference sequence). This TCR came from a male donor in good health and CMV-seronegative. The sample comprised PBMCs. The chain employs TRBV6-6 and TRBJ2-7; TRBD2 matches at 7 bases. The CDR3 DNA reads TGTGCCAGCAGTCCTAGCGGAATCAGCTCCTACGAGCAGTACTTC. Translating it yields CASSPSGISSYEQYF.